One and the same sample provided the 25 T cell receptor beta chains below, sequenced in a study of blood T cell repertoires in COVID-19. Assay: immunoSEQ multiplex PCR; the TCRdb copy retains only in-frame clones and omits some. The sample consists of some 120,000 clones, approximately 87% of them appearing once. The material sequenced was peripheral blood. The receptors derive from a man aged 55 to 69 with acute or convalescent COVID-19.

The CDR3 DNA is TGTGCCAGCCTCCAGGACAGGGGCTCCTACAATGAGCAGTTCTTC. This translates into CASLQDRGSYNEQFF. The chain links TRBV27 to TRBJ2-1; 9 bases match TRBD1. The CDR3 runs 15 residues. V lost 8 bases, J lost 0 bases, and 5 bases stayed unmatched. The germline V gene has CDR1 MNHEY and CDR2 SMNVEV (reference sequence).

This CDR3 reads CASSQGTGYEQYF. DNA for the CDR3: TGCGCCAGCAGCCAAGGAACAGGCTACGAGCAGTACTTC. The chain has TRBV4-1 and TRBJ2-7; the D gene is possibly TRBD1 (5 bases). Germline V gene lookup returns CDR1 MGHRA and CDR2 YSYEKL. The CDR3 loop spans 13 amino acids. V was pared by 1 base and J by 3 bases, with 7 bases between.

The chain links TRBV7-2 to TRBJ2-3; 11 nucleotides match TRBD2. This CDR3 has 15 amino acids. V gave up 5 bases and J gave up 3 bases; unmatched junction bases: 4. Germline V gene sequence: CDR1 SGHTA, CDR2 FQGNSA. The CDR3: CASSLSGRGTDTQYF. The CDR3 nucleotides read TGTGCCAGCAGCCTTAGCGGGAGGGGAACAGATACGCAGTATTTT.

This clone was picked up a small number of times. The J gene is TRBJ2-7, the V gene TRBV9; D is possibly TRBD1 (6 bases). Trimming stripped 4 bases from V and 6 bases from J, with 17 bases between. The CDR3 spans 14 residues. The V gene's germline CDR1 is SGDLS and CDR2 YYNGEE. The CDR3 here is CASSPHRDRREQYF. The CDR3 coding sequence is TGTGCCAGCAGCCCCCACAGGGATCGTCGCGAGCAGTACTTC.

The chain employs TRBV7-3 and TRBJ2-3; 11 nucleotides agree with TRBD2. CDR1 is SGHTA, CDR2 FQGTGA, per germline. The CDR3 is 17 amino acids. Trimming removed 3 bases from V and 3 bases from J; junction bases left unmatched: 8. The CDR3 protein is CASSFGSGRAGTDTQYF. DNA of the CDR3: TGTGCCAGCAGCTTCGGTAGCGGGAGGGCCGGTACAGATACGCAGTATTTT.

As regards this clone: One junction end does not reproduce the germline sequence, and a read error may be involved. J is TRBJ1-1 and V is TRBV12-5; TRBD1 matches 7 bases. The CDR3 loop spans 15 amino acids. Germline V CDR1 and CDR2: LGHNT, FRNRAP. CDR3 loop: CASGLGDSSNTEVFF. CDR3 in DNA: TGTGCTAGTGGGCTCGGGGACAGTTCTAACACTGAAGTTTTCTTT. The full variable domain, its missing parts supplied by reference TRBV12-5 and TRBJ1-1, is DARVTQTPRHKVTEMGQEVTMRCQPILGHNTVFWYRQTMMQGLELLAYFRNRAPLDDSGMPKDRFSAEMPDATLATLKIQPSEPRDSAVYFCASGLGDSSNTEVFFGQGTRLTVV.

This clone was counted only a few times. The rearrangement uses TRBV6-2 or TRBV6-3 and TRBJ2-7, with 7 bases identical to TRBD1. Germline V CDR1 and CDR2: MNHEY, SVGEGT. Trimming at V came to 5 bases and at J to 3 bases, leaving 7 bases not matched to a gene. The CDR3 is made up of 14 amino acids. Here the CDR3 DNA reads TGTGCCAGCAGTCACCGGGACAGAGACTACGAGCAGTACTTC. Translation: CASSHRDRDYEQYF.

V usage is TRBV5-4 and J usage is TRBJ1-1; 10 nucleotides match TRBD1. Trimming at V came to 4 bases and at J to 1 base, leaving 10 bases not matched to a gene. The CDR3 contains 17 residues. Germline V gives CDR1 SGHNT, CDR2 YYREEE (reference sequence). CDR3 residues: CASSPGTGVGGNTEAFF. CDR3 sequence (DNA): TGTGCCAGCAGCCCCGGGACAGGGGTAGGGGGGAACACTGAAGCTTTCTTT.

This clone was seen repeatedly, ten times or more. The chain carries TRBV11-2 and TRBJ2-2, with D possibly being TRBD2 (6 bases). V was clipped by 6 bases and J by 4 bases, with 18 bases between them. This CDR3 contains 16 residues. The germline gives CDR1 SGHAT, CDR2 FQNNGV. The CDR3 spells CASRPNSGLRTGELFF. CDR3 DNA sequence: TGTGCCAGCAGACCCAACAGCGGGCTACGCACCGGGGAGCTGTTTTTT. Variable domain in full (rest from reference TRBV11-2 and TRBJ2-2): EAGVAQSPRYKIIEKRQSVAFWCNPISGHATLYWYQQILGQGPKLLIQFQNNGVVDDSQLPKDRFSAERLKGVDSTLKIQPAKLEDSAVYLCASRPNSGLRTGELFFGEGSRLTVL.

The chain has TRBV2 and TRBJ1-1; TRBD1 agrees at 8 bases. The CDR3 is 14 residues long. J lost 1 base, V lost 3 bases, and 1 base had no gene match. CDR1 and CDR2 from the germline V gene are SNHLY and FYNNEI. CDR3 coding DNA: TGTGCCAGCAGTGATGACAGGGGGAACACTGAAGCTTTCTTT. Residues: CASSDDRGNTEAFF.

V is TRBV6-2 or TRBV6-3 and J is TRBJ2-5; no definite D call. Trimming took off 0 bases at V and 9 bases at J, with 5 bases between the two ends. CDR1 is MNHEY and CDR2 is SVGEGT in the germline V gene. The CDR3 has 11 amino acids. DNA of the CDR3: TGTGCCAGCAGTTACTCGAGGTCCCAGTACTTC. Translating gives CASSYSRSQYF.

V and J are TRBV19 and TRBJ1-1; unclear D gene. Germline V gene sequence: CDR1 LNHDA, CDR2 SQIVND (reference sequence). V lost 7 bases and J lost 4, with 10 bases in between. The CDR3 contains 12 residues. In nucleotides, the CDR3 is TGTGCCAGTACAGGCCAACGCACTGAAGCTTTCTTT. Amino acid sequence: CASTGQRTEAFF.

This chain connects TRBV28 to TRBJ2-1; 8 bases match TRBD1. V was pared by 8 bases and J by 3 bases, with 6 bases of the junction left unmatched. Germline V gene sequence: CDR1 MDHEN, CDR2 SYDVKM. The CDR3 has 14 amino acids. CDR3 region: CASYDGQGYNEQFF. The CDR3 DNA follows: TGTGCCAGCTACGACGGACAGGGCTACAATGAGCAGTTCTTC.

The CDR3 protein is CASRGAQGIHEQYF. CDR3 DNA: TGTGCCAGCCGAGGGGCACAGGGGATACACGAGCAGTACTTC. The chain combines TRBV19 with TRBJ2-7, with 7 bases that match TRBD1. V was pared by 9 bases and J by 5 bases, with 13 bases of the junction left unmatched. Looked up from germline, CDR1 is LNHDA and CDR2 is SQIVND (reference sequence). The CDR3 is made up of 14 amino acids. Filled out from reference TRBV19 and TRBJ2-7, the complete variable domain reads DGGITQSPKYLFRKEGQNVTLSCEQNLNHDAMYWYRQDPGQGLRLIYYSQIVNDFQKGDIAEGYSVSREKKESFPLTVTSAQKNPTAFYLCASRGAQGIHEQYFGPGTRLTVT.

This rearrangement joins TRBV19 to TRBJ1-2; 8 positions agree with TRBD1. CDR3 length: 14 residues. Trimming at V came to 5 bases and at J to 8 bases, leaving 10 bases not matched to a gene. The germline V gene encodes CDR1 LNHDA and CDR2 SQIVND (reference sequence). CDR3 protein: CASSPGQAGAGYTF. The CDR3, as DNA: TGTGCCAGTAGTCCGGGACAGGCGGGCGCCGGCTACACCTTC.

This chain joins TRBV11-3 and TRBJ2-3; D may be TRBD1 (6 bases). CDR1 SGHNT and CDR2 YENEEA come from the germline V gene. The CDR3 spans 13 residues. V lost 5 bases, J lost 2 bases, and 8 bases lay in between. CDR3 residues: CASSRDTTDTQYF. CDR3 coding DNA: TGTGCCAGCAGCCGGGACACCACAGATACGCAGTATTTT.

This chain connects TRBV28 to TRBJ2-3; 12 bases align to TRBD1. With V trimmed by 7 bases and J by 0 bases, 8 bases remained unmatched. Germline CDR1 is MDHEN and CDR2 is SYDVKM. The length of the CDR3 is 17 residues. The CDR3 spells CASTPGQGAVSTDTQYF. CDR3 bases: TGTGCCAGCACCCCGGGACAGGGGGCGGTGAGCACAGATACGCAGTATTTT.

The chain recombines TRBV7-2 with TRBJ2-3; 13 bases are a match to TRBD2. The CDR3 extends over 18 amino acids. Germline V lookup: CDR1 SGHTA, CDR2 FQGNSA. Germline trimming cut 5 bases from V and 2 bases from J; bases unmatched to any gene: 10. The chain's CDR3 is CASSHLPGLAGDTDTQYF. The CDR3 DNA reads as TGTGCCAGCAGCCACTTACCCGGACTAGCGGGAGACACAGATACGCAGTATTTT.

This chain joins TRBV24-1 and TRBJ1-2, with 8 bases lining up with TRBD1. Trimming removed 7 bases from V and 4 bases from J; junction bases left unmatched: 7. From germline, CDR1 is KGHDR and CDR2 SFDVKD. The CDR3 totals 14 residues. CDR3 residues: CATRPTGEGYGYTF. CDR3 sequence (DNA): TGTGCCACCAGGCCGACAGGGGAAGGCTATGGCTACACCTTC.

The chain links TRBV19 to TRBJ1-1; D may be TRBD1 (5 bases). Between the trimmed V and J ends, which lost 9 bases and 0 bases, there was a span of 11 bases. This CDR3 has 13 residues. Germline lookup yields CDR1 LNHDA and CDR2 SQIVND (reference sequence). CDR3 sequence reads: CARPRDLNTEAFF. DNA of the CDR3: TGTGCCAGACCCAGGGATTTGAACACTGAAGCTTTCTTT.

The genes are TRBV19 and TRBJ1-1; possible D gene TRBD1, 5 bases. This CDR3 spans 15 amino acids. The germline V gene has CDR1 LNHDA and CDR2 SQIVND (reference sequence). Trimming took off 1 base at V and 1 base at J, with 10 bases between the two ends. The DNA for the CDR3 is TGTGCCAGTAGTATAGTAACAGGCCCGAACACTGAAGCTTTCTTT. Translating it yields CASSIVTGPNTEAFF.

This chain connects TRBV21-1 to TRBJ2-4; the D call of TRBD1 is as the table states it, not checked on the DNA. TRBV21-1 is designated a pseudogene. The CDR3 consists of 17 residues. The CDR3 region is CASSKPSDREAKNIQYF. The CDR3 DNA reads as TGTGCCAGCAGCAAACCTTCGGACAGGGAGGCCAAAAACATTCAGTACTTC.

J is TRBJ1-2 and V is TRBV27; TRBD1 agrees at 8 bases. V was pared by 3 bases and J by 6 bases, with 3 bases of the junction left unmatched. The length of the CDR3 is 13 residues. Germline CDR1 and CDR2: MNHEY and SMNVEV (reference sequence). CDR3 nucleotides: TGTGCCAGCAGTTTCCAGGGGGCGAATGGCTACACCTTC. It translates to CASSFQGANGYTF.

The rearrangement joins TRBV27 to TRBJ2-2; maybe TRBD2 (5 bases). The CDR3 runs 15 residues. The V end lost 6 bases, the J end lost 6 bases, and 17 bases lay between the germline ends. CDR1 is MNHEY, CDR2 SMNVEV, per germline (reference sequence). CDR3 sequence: CASSRGGLPAGELFF. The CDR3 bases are TGTGCCAGCAGCCGCGGTGGACTCCCGGCCGGGGAGCTGTTTTTT.

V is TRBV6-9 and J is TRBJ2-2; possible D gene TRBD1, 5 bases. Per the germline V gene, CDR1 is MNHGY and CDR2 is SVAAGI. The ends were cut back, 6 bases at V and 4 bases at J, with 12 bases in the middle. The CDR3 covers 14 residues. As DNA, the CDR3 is TGTGCCAGCAGCCCCGCAGGGCTCACCGGGGAGCTGTTTTTT. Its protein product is CASSPAGLTGELFF.